This TCR beta chain is from a study of blood T cell repertoires in COVID-19. For the study at large: Italy, Spain and the United States were the sources of the convalescent and acute COVID-19 samples. Sources were T cells, B-cell-depleted T cells, or PBMCs; the material itself was cDNA or gDNA.

Looked up from germline, CDR1 is MNHNS and CDR2 is SASEGT. Trimming took 3 bases from V and 4 from J; bases not matched to a gene: 15. The CDR3 has 18 residues. In the authors' workflow: Nucleated cell counts were estimated from reference gene primer amplification. The method was immunoSEQ multiplex PCR; TCRdb's version includes in-frame clones alone and lacks a portion of them. Clone size and the V and J calls come from that table; the DNA yielded D and trimming. The table has about 65,000 clones, more than 75% seen once. The genes are TRBV6-1 and TRBJ1-5, with 7 bases aligning to TRBD1. The sequence came from a man between 60 and 75 years old with acute or convalescent COVID-19. The material sequenced was peripheral blood. CDR3 DNA sequence: TGTGCCAGCAGTGATAATCGCCCCGACAGGGTGAGGAATCAGCCCCAGCATTTT. It encodes CASSDNRPDRVRNQPQHF.